This TCR beta chain was documented in a study of blood T cell repertoires in COVID-19. Study at large: The United States, Italy and Spain were the sources of the acute and convalescent COVID-19 samples.

V lost 3 bases and J lost 1, with 9 bases in between. Per germline, CDR1 SGHAT and CDR2 FQNNGV. This CDR3 has 14 residues. It was during active infection that Seattle patients were enrolled and then longitudinally followed. TCRdb's copy holds only in-frame clones and misses some; the assay was immunoSEQ multiplex PCR. Here the sample spans roughly 440,000 clones, about 91% being singletons. The chain uses TRBV11-2 and TRBJ1-1, with D perhaps TRBD1 (6 bases). This receptor was identified in a woman aged 50 to 60 with COVID-19, enrolled during active disease. The sample comprised peripheral blood. In nucleotides, the CDR3 is TGTGCCAGCAGCTTCGGGACATCGAACACTGAAGCTTTCTTT. Translation gives CASSFGTSNTEAFF.